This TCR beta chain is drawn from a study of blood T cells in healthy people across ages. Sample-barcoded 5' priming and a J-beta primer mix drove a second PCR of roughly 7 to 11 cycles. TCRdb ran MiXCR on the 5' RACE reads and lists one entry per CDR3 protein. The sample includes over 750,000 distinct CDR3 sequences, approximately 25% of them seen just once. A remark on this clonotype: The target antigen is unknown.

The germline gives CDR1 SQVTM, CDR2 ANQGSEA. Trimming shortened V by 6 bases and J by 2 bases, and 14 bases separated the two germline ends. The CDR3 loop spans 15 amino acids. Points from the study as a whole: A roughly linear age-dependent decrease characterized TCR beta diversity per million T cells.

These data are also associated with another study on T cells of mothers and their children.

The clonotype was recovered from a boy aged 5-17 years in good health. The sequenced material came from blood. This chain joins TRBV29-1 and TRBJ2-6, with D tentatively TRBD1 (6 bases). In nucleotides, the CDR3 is TGCAGCGTCAGACAGGCCGGGGCTGGGGCCAACGTCCTGACTTTC. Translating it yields CSVRQAGAGANVLTF.